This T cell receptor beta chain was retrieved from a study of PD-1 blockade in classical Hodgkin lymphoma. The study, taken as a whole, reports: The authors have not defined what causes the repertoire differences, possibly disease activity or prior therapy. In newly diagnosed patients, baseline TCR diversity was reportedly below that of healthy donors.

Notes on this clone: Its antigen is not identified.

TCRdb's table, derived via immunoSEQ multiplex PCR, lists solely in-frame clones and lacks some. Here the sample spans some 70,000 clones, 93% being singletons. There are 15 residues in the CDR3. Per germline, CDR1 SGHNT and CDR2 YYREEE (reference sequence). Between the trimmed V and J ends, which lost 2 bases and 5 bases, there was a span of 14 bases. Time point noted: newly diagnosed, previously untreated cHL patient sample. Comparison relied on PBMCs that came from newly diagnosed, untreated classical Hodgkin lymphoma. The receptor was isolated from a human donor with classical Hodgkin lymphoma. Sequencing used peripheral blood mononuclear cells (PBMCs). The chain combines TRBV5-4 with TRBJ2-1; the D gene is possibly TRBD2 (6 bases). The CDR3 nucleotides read TGTGCCAGCAGCTTAGCCGGGAGCATCCACAATGAGCAGTTCTTC. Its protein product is CASSLAGSIHNEQFF.